The clone carrying this T cell receptor beta chain was picked up a small number of times. Its antigen is undetermined. These data are taken from a study of spatial heterogeneity in lung cancer. Findings of the study overall: Tumor mutation counts were tracked by expanded intratumoral alpha and beta TCR counts.

Using its own MiXCR run on the 5' RACE reads, TCRdb lists one record per CDR3 protein. The sample shows a few thousand distinct CDR3 sequences, around 10% of them seen only once. With V trimmed by 6 bases and J by 9 bases, 10 bases remained unmatched. The CDR3 loop spans 13 amino acids. The time point denotes: sample taken at primary tumor resection. Sequences were derived from lung tumor tissue, sampled at surgery. The chain is built from TRBV12-3 or TRBV12-4 and TRBJ2-7; TRBD1 agrees at 8 bases. The sequence was collected from a female donor with early-stage non-small cell lung cancer. This CDR3 is CASRAQGAGRQYF. In DNA form, the CDR3 reads TGTGCCAGCAGGGCCCAGGGGGCGGGCAGGCAGTACTTC.